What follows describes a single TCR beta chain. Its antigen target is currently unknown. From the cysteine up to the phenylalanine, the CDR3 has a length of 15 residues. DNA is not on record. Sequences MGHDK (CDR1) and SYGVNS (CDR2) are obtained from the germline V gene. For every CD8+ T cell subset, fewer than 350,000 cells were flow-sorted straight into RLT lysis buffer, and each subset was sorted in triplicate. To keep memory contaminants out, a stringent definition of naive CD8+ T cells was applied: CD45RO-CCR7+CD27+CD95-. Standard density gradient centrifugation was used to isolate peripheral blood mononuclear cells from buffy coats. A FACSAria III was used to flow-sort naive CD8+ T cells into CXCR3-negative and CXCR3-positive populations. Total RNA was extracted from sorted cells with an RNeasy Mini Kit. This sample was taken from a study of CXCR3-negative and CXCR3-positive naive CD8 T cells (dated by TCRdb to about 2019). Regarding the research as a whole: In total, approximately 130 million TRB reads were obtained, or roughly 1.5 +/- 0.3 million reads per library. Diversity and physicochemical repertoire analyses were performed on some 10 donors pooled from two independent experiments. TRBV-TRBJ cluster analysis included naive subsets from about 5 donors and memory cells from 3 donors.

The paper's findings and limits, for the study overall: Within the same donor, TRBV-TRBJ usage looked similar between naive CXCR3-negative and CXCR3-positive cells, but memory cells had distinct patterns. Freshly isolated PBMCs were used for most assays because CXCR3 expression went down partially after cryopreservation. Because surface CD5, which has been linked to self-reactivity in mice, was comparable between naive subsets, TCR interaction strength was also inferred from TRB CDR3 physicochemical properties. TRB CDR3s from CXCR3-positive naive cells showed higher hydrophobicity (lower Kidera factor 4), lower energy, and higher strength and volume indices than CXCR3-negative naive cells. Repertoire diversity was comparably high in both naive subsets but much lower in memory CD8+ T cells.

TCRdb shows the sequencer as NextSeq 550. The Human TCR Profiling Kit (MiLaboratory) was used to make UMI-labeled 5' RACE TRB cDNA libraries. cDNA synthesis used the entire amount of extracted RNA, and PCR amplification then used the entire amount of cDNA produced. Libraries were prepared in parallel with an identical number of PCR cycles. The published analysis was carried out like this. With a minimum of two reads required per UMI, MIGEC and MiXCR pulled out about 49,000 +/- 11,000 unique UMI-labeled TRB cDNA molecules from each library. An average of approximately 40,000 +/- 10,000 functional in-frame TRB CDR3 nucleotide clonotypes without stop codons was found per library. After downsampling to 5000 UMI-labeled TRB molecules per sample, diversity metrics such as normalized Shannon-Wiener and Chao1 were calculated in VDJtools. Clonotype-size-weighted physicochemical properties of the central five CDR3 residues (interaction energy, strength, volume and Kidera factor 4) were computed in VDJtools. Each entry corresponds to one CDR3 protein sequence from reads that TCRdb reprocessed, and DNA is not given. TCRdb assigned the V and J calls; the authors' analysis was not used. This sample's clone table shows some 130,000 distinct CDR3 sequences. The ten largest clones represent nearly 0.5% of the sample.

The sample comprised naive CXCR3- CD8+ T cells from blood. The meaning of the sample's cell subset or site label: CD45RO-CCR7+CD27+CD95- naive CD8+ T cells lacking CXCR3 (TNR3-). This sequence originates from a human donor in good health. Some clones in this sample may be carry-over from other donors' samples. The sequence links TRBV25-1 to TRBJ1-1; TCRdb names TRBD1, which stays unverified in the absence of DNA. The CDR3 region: CASSGGTGRDTEAFF.